The present T cell receptor (beta chain) was sequenced within a study of blood T cell repertoires in COVID-19. Per the germline V gene, CDR1 is SGDLS and CDR2 is YYNGEE. Unmatched junction bases numbered 1, after V lost 0 bases and J lost 0 bases. This CDR3 spans 15 amino acids. This table comes from immunoSEQ multiplex PCR, and its TCRdb copy is limited to in-frame clones, with some not included. Of 140,000 to 150,000 clones in the sample, 88% were seen once. This TCR derives from a woman aged 50 to 60 with acute or convalescent COVID-19. Sequenced sample: peripheral blood. This chain uses TRBV9 with TRBJ2-3; 7 bases align to TRBD1. CDR3: CASSVDRGSTDTQYF. The DNA for the CDR3 is TGTGCCAGCAGCGTAGACAGGGGTAGCACAGATACGCAGTATTTT.